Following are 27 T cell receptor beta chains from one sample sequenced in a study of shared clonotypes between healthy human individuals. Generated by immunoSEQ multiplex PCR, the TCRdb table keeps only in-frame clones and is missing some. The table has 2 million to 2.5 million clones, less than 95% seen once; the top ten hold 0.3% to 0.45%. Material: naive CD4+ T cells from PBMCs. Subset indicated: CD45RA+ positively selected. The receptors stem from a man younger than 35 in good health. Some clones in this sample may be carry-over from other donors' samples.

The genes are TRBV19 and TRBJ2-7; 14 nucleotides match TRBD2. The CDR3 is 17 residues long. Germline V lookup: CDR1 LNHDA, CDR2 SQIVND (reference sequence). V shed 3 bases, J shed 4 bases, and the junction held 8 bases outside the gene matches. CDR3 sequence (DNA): TGTGCCAGTAGTATGCGAACCGGGACTAGCGGGAGATACGAGCAGTACTTC. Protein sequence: CASSMRTGTSGRYEQYF.

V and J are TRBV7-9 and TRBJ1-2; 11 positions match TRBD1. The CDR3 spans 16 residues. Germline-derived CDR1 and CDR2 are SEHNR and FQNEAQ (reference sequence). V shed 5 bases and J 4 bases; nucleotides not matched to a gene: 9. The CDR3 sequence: CASSRTGGEGSYGYTF. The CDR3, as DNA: TGTGCCAGCAGCCGGACAGGGGGCGAGGGGAGCTATGGCTACACCTTC.

For the CDR3, the DNA is TGCAGCCACACCCGGGGGTCTAACTATGGCTACACCTTC. Its protein product is CSHTRGSNYGYTF. The chain joins TRBV29-1 to TRBJ1-2, with D possibly TRBD1 on 5 matching bases. V shed 8 bases and J shed 0 bases, with 13 bases lying between them. The germline CDR1 and CDR2 sequences are SQVTM and ANQGSEA. The CDR3 runs 13 residues.

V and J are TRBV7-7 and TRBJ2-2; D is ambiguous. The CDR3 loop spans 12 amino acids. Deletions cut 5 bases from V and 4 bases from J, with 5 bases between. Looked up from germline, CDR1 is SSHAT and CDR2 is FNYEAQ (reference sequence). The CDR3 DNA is TGTGCCAGCAGCAAGGGCACCGGGGAGCTGTTTTTT. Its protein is CASSKGTGELFF.

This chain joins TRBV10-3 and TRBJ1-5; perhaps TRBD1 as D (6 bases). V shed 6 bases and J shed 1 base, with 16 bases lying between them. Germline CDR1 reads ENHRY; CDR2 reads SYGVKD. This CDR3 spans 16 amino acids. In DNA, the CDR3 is TGTGCCATCAGCCGTTCCGGGACAACGAGCAATCAGCCCCAGCATTTT. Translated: CAISRSGTTSNQPQHF.

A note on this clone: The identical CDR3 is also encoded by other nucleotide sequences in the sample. In DNA, the CDR3 is TGCGCCAGCAGCAGTGGGGGCACAGATACGCAGTATTTT. Translated: CASSSGGTDTQYF. The V gene is TRBV5-1, the J gene TRBJ2-3, with D unclear. Germline V gives CDR1 SGHRS, CDR2 YFSETQ. The CDR3 has 13 amino acids. V dropped 4 bases and J dropped 1 base, with 7 bases sitting between them.

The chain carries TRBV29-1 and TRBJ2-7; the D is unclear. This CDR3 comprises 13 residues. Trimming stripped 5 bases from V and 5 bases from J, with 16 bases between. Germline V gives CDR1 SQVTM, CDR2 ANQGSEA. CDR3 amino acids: CSVSAGTPDEQYF. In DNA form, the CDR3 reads TGCAGCGTTTCGGCTGGTACACCAGACGAGCAGTACTTC.

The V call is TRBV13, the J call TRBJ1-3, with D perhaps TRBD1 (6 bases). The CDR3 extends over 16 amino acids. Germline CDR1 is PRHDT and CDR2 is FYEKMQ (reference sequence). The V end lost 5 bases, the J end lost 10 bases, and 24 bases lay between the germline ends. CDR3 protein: CASSAAVRDTGGTIYF. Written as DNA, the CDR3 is TGTGCCAGCAGCGCGGCTGTCCGGGACACCGGGGGAACCATATATTTT.

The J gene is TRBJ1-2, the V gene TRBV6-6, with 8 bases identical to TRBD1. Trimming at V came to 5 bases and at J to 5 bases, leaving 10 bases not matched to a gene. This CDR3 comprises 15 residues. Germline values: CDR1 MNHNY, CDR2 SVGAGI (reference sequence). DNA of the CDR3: TGTGCCAGCAGTATAGGGGGACAGGATATATATGGCTACACCTTC. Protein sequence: CASSIGGQDIYGYTF.

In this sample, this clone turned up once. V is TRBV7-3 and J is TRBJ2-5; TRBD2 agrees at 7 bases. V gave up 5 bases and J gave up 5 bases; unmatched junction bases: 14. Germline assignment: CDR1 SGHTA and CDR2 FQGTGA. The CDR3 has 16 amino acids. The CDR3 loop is CASSRLEAGARETQYF. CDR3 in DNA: TGTGCCAGCAGCCGTCTTGAGGCGGGAGCTCGGGAGACCCAGTACTTC.

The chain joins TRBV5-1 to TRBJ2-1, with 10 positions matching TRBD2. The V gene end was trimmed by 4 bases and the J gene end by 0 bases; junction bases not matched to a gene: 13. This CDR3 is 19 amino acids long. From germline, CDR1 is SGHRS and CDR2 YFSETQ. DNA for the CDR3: TGCGCCAGCAGCCGCCAGGCCGTAGCGGGAGGTAGCTCCTACAATGAGCAGTTCTTC. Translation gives CASSRQAVAGGSSYNEQFF.

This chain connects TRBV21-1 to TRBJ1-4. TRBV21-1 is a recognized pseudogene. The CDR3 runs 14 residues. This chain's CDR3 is CASSIDRRGEKLFF. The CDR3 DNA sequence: TGTGCCAGCAGCATCGACAGGCGGGGTGAAAAACTGTTTTTT.

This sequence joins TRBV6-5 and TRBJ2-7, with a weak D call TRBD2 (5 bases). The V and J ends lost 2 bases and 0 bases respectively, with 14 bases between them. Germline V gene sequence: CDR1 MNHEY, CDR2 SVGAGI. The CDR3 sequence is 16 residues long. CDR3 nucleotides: TGTGCCAGCAGTTACGCGGGCACCCCTAACTCCTACGAGCAGTACTTC. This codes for CASSYAGTPNSYEQYF.

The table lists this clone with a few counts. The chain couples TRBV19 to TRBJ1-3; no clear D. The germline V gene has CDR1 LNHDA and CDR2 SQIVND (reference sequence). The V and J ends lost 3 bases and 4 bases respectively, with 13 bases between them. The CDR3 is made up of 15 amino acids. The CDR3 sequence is CASSIGALGGNTIYF. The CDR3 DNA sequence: TGTGCCAGTAGTATTGGCGCCCTGGGGGGAAACACCATATATTTT.

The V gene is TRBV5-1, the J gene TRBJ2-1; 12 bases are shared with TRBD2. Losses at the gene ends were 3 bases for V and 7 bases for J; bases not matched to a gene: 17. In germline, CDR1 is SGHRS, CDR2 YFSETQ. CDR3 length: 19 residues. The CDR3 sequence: CASSWTTSGRWGSGNEQFF. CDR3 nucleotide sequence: TGCGCCAGCAGCTGGACGACTAGCGGGAGATGGGGCTCCGGGAATGAGCAGTTCTTC. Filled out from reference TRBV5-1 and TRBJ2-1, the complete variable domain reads KAGVTQTPRYLIKTRGQQVTLSCSPISGHRSVSWYQQTPGQGLQFLFEYFSETQRNKGNFPGRFSGRQFSNSRSEMNVSTLELGDSALYLCASSWTTSGRWGSGNEQFFGPGTRLTVL.

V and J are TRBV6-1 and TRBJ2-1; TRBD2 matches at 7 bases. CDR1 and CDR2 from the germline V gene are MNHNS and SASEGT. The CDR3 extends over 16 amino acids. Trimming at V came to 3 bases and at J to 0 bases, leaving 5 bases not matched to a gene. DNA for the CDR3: TGTGCCAGCAGTGACCGGACTAGTAACTCCTACAATGAGCAGTTCTTC. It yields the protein CASSDRTSNSYNEQFF.

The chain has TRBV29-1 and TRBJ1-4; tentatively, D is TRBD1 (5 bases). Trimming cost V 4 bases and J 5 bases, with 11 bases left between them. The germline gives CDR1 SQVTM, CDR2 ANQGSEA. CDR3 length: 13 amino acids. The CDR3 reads CSVGQTGNEKLFF. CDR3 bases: TGCAGCGTTGGACAGACGGGAAATGAAAAACTGTTTTTT.

CDR3 amino acids: CAWSPGTGLAEKLFF. CDR3 nucleotide sequence: TGTGCCTGGAGTCCCGGGACAGGGCTTGCTGAAAAACTGTTTTTT. This sequence joins TRBV30 and TRBJ1-4, with 9 bases that match TRBD1. The CDR3 has 15 amino acids. Per germline, CDR1 GTSNPN and CDR2 SVGIG (reference sequence). Trimming at V came to 2 bases and at J to 7 bases, leaving 8 bases not matched to a gene.

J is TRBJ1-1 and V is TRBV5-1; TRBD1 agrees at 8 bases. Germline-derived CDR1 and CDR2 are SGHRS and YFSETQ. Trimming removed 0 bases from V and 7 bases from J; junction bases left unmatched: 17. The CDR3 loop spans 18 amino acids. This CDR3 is CASSLGRDRWSLSDEAFF. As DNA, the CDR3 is TGCGCCAGCAGCTTGGGGAGGGACAGGTGGTCTTTGAGTGATGAAGCTTTCTTT.

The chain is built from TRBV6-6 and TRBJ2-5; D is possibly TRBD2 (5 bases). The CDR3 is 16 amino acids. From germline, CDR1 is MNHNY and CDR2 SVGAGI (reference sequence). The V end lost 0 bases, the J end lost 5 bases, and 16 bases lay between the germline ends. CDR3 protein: CASSYSTADPTETQYF. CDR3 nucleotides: TGTGCCAGCAGTTACTCTACAGCGGACCCCACTGAGACCCAGTACTTC.

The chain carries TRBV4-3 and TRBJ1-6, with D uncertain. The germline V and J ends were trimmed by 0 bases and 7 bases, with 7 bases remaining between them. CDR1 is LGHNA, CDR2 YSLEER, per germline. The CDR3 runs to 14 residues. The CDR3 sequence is CASSQDQRNSPLHF. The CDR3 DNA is TGCGCCAGCAGCCAAGATCAACGCAATTCACCCCTCCACTTT.

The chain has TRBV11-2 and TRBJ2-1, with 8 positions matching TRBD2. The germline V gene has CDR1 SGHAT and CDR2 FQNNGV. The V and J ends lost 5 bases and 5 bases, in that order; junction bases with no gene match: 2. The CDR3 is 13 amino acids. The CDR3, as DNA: TGTGCCAGCAGCCCGGGACTAGACAATGAGCAGTTCTTC. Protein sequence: CASSPGLDNEQFF.

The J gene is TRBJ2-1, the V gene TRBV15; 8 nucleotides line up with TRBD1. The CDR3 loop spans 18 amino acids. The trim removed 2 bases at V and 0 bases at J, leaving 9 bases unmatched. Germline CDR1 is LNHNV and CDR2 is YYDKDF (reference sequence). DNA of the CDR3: TGTGCCACCAGCAGACCACGGGACAGGTCAAGCTCCTACAATGAGCAGTTCTTC. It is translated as CATSRPRDRSSSYNEQFF.

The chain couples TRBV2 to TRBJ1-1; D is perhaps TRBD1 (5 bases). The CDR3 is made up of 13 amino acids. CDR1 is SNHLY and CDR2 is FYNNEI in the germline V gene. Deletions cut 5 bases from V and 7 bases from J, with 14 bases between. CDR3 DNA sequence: TGTGCCAGCAGTCCGGACACCTGGGATGAAGCTTTCTTT. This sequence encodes CASSPDTWDEAFF. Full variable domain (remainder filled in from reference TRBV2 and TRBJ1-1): EPEVTQTPSHQVTQMGQEVILRCVPISNHLYFYWYRQILGQKVEFLVSFYNNEISEKSEIFDDQFSVERPDGSNFTLKIRSTKLEDSAMYFCASSPDTWDEAFFGQGTRLTVV.

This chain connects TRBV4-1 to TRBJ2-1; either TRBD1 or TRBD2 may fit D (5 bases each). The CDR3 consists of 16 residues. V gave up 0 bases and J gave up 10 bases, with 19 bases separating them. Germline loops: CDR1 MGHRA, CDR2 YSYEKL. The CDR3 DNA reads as TGCGCCAGCAGCCAAGATCTACGGGGCGGTAACGCGGAGCAGTTCTTC. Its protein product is CASSQDLRGGNAEQFF.

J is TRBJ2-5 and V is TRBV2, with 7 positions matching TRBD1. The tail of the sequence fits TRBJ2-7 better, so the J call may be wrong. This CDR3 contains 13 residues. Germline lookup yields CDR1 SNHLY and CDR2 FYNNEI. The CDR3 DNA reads TGTGCCAGCAGCGACGACAGGGCTCGCGAGCAGTACTTC. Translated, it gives CASSDDRAREQYF.

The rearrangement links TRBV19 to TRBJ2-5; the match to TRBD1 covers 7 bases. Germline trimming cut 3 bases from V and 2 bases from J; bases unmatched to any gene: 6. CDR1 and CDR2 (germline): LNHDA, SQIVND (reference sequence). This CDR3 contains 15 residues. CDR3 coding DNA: TGTGCCAGTAGTATGGCCCGGACAGGACAAGAGACCCAGTACTTC. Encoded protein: CASSMARTGQETQYF.